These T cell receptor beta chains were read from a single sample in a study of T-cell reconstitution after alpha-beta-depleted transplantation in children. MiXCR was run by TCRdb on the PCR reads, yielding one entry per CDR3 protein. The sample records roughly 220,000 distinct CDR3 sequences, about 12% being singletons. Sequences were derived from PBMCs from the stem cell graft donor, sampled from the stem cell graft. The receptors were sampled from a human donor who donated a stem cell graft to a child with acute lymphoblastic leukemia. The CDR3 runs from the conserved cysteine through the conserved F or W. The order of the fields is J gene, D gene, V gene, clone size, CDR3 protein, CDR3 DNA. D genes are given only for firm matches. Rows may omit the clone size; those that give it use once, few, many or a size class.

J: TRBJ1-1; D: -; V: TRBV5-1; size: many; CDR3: CASSLGQGENTEAFF; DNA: TGCGCCAGCAGCTTGGGGCAGGGAGAAAACACTGAAGCTTTCTTT
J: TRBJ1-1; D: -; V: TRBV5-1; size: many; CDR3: CASSLGQITSTEAFF; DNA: TGCGCCAGCAGCTTGGGTCAGATTACGAGCACTGAAGCTTTCTTT
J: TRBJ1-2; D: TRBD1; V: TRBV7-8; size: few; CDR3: CASSSGQGSEGYTF; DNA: TGTGCCAGCAGCTCGGGACAGGGGTCGGAGGGCTACACCTTC
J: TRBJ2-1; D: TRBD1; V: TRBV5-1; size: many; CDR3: CASSKNTGTGNNEQFF; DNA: TGCGCCAGCAGCAAAAACACCGGGACAGGGAACAATGAGCAGTTCTTC
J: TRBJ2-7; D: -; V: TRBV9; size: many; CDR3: CASSVGSGGLSYEQYF; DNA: TGTGCCAGCAGCGTAGGATCCGGGGGATTAAGCTACGAGCAGTACTTC
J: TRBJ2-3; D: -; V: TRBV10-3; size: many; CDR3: CAISEFGPEVSDTQYF; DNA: TGTGCCATCAGTGAGTTTGGACCCGAGGTCTCAGATACGCAGTATTTT
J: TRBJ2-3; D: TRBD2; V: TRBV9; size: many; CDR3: CASSPSRGGGFTDTQYF; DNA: TGTGCCAGCAGCCCGAGCCGGGGGGGAGGTTTCACAGATACGCAGTATTTT
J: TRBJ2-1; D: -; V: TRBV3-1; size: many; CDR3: CASSQDTGVNEQFF; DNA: TGTGCCAGCAGCCAAGATACGGGAGTCAATGAGCAGTTCTTC
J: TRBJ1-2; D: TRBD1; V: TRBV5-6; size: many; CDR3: CASSDRDRGNYGYTF; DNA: TGTGCCAGCAGCGACCGGGACAGGGGCAACTATGGCTACACCTTC
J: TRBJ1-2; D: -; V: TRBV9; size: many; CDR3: CASSVEGRASYGYTF; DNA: TGTGCCAGCAGCGTAGAGGGGAGGGCGAGCTATGGCTACACCTTC
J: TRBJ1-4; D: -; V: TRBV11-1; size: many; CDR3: CASSPGRGLGGTNEKLFF; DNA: TGTGCCAGCAGCCCCGGCAGGGGCTTAGGTGGGACTAATGAAAAACTGTTTTTT
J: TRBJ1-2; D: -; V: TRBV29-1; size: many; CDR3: CSVEGSRGADYGYTF; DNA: TGCAGCGTTGAAGGGTCAAGGGGCGCCGACTATGGCTACACCTTC
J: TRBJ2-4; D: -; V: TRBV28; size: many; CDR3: CASSPNLNIQYF; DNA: TGTGCCAGCAGCCCCAACCTAAACATTCAGTACTTC
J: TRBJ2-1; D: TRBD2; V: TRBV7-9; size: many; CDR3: CAVLAGYNEQFF; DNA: TGTGCCGTTTTAGCGGGATACAATGAGCAGTTCTTC
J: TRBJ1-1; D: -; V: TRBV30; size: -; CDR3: CAWSVLWGTEAFF; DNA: TGTGCCTGGAGTGTACTTTGGGGCACTGAAGCTTTCTTT
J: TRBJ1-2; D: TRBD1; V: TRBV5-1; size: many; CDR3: CASSFLTGGGNYGYTF; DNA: TGCGCCAGCAGCTTCTTGACAGGGGGTGGTAACTATGGCTACACCTTC
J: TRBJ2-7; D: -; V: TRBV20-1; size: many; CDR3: CSALRTAAYEQYF; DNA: TGCAGTGCACTTCGGACAGCAGCATACGAGCAGTACTTC
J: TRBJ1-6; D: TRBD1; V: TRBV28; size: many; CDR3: CASSSRTGNSPLHF; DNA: TGTGCCAGCAGTTCCCGGACAGGGAATTCACCCCTCCACTTT
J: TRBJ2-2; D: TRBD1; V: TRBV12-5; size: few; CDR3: CATGQGLVGELFF; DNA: TGTGCTACCGGACAGGGTCTGGTCGGGGAGCTGTTTTTT
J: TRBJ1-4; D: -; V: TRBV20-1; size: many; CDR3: CSARLQGRREKLFF; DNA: TGCAGTGCTAGACTCCAGGGGAGAAGAGAAAAACTGTTTTTT
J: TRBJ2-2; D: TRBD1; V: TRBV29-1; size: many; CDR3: CSATGGLGTGELFF; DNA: TGCAGCGCCACAGGGGGTTTAGGGACCGGGGAGCTGTTTTTT
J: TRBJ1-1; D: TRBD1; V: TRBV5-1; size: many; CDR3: CASSLRQGATEAFF; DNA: TGCGCCAGCAGCTTGAGACAGGGGGCGACTGAAGCTTTCTTT
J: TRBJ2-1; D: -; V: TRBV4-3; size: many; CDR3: CASSQSGILFNEQFF; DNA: TGCGCCAGCAGCCAATCAGGGATACTATTCAATGAGCAGTTCTTC
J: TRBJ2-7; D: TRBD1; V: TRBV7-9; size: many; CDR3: CASSLPGGSVYEQYF; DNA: TGTGCCAGCAGCTTGCCAGGGGGCTCAGTCTACGAGCAGTACTTC
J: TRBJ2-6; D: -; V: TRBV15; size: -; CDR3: CATSHGGRGANVLTF; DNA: TGTGCCACCAGCCACGGAGGGCGGGGGGCCAACGTCCTGACTTTC
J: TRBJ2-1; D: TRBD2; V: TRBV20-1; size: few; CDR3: CSARRGGTYNEQFF; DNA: TGCAGTGCTAGACGGGGGGGGACCTACAATGAGCAGTTCTTC
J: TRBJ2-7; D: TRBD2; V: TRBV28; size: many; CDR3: CASSLNRLAGSSYEQYF; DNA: TGTGCCAGCAGTTTAAATCGGCTAGCGGGAAGCTCCTACGAGCAGTACTTC
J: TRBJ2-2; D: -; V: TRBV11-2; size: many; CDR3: CASSLGFRNLLAAGELFF; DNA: TGTGCCAGCAGCTTAGGGTTTAGGAACCTTTTGGCTGCCGGGGAGCTGTTTTTT
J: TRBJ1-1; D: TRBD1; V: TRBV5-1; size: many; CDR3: CASSLGQGGTEAFF; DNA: TGCGCCAGCAGCTTGGGACAGGGTGGAACTGAAGCTTTCTTT
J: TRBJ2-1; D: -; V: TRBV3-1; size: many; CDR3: CASSFRMNEQFF; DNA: TGTGCCAGCAGCTTCCGTATGAATGAGCAGTTCTTC
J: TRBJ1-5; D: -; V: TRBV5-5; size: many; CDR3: CASSLGQPLQPQHF; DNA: TGTGCCAGCAGCTTGGGGCAGCCCCTCCAGCCCCAGCATTTT
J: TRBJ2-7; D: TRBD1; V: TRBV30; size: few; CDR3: CAWRPPDRASEQYF; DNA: TGTGCCTGGAGGCCACCGGACAGGGCATCCGAGCAGTACTTC
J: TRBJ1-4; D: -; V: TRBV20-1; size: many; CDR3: CSAAGLNEKLFF; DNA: TGCAGTGCGGCAGGACTTAATGAAAAACTGTTTTTT
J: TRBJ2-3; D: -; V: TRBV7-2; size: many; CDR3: CASRTLGSGTDTQYF; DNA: TGTGCCAGCAGAACTCTGGGTAGCGGCACAGATACGCAGTATTTT
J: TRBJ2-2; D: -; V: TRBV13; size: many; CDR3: CASSQGPRTGELFF; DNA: TGTGCCAGCAGCCAGGGACCCAGGACCGGGGAGCTGTTTTTT